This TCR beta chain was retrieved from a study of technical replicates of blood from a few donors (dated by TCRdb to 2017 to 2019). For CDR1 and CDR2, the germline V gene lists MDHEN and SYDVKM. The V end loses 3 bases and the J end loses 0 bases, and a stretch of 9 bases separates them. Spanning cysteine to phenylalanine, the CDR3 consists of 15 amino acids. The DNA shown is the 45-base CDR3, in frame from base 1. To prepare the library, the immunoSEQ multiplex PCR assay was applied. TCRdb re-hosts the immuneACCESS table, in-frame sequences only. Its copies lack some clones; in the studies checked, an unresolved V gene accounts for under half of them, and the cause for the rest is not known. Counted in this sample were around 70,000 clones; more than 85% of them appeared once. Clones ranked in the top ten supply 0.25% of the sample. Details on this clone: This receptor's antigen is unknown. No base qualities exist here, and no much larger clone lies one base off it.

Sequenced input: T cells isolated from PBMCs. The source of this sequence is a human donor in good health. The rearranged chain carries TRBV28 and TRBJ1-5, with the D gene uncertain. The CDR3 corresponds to CASSFTGYSNQPQHF. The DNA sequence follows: TGTGCCAGCAGTTTTACCGGTTATAGCAATCAGCCCCAGCATTTT.